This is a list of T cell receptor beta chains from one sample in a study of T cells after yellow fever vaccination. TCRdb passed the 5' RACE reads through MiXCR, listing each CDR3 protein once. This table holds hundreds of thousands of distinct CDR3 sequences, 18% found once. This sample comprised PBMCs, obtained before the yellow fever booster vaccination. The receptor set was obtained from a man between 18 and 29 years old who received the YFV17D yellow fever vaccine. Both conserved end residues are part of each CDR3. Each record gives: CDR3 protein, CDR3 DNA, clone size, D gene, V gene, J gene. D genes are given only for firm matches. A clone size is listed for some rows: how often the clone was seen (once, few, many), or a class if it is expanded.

CDR3 protein: CSVEEDGRGTEAFF
CDR3 DNA: TGCAGCGTTGAAGAGGACGGGAGGGGCACTGAAGCTTTCTTT
clone size: -
D gene: -
V gene: TRBV29-1
J gene: TRBJ1-1

CDR3 protein: CSASTSGATTQYF
CDR3 DNA: TGCAGTGCTAGCACTAGCGGGGCGACAACGCAGTATTTT
clone size: -
D gene: TRBD2
V gene: TRBV20-1
J gene: TRBJ2-3

CDR3 protein: CASRGQTLNTEAFF
CDR3 DNA: TGTGCCAGCAGGGGACAGACACTAAACACTGAAGCTTTCTTT
clone size: few
D gene: TRBD1
V gene: TRBV2
J gene: TRBJ1-1

CDR3 protein: CATSGQGKTEAFF
CDR3 DNA: TGTGCCACCAGCGGACAGGGAAAGACTGAAGCTTTCTTT
clone size: -
D gene: TRBD1
V gene: TRBV24-1
J gene: TRBJ1-1

CDR3 protein: CASSGLEWETQYF
CDR3 DNA: TGCGCCAGCAGCGGTCTAGAGTGGGAGACCCAGTACTTC
clone size: -
D gene: -
V gene: TRBV4-1
J gene: TRBJ2-5

CDR3 protein: CASSLGLAGAREETQYF
CDR3 DNA: TGTGCCAGCAGCTTAGGGCTAGCGGGGGCCCGCGAAGAGACCCAGTACTTC
clone size: -
D gene: TRBD2
V gene: TRBV5-5
J gene: TRBJ2-5

CDR3 protein: CASAPGENQPQHF
CDR3 DNA: TGCGCCAGCGCCCCTGGCGAGAATCAGCCCCAGCATTTT
clone size: -
D gene: -
V gene: TRBV4-3
J gene: TRBJ1-5

CDR3 protein: CASSDGQGTYNEQFF
CDR3 DNA: TGTGCCAGCAGTGACGGTCAGGGGACCTACAATGAGCAGTTCTTC
clone size: -
D gene: -
V gene: TRBV6-4
J gene: TRBJ2-1

CDR3 protein: CSAGLAGGRETQYF
CDR3 DNA: TGCAGTGCCGGACTAGCGGGGGGTAGGGAGACCCAGTACTTC
clone size: many
D gene: TRBD2
V gene: TRBV20-1
J gene: TRBJ2-5

CDR3 protein: CAISASGRQETQYF
CDR3 DNA: TGTGCCATCAGTGCGTCCGGCAGGCAAGAGACCCAGTACTTC
clone size: many
D gene: -
V gene: TRBV10-3
J gene: TRBJ2-5

CDR3 protein: CASSYSGLAGVYNEQFF
CDR3 DNA: TGTGCCAGCAGTTACTCGGGACTAGCGGGGGTCTACAATGAGCAGTTCTTC
clone size: many
D gene: TRBD2
V gene: TRBV6-6
J gene: TRBJ2-1

CDR3 protein: CASNPDGPLYEQYF
CDR3 DNA: TGTGCCAGCAACCCGGACGGACCTTTATACGAGCAGTACTTC
clone size: few
D gene: -
V gene: TRBV12-3/TRBV12-4
J gene: TRBJ2-7

CDR3 protein: CASSLVASTYEQYF
CDR3 DNA: TGCGCCAGCAGCTTGGTCGCGTCAACCTACGAGCAGTACTTC
clone size: -
D gene: -
V gene: TRBV5-1
J gene: TRBJ2-7

CDR3 protein: CASSGWGPTDTQYF
CDR3 DNA: TGTGCCAGCAGCGGCTGGGGACCCACAGATACGCAGTATTTT
clone size: few
D gene: -
V gene: TRBV7-2
J gene: TRBJ2-3

CDR3 protein: CASIKGGTQYF
CDR3 DNA: TGTGCCAGCATCAAGGGGGGGACCCAGTACTTC
clone size: few
D gene: -
V gene: TRBV7-2
J gene: TRBJ2-5

CDR3 protein: CASTHAGAPDEKLFF
CDR3 DNA: TGTGCCAGCACCCACGCGGGCGCTCCCGATGAAAAACTGTTTTTT
clone size: -
D gene: -
V gene: TRBV6-1
J gene: TRBJ1-4

CDR3 protein: CSAATHPVGGSQPQHF
CDR3 DNA: TGCAGTGCTGCCACCCACCCTGTCGGGGGCAGCCAGCCCCAGCATTTT
clone size: -
D gene: -
V gene: TRBV20-1
J gene: TRBJ1-5

CDR3 protein: CASKMLGYQETQYF
CDR3 DNA: TGTGCCAGCAAAATGCTAGGATACCAAGAGACCCAGTACTTC
clone size: -
D gene: -
V gene: TRBV27
J gene: TRBJ2-5

CDR3 protein: CASSSERTGLAEAFF
CDR3 DNA: TGTGCCAGCAGCTCCGAGAGGACAGGGTTGGCTGAAGCTTTCTTT
clone size: -
D gene: TRBD1
V gene: TRBV9
J gene: TRBJ1-1

CDR3 protein: CASSSDLAGRNTGELFF
CDR3 DNA: TGTGCCAGCAGTTCCGATCTAGCGGGGAGGAACACCGGGGAGCTGTTTTTT
clone size: -
D gene: TRBD2
V gene: TRBV6-5
J gene: TRBJ2-2

CDR3 protein: CSAARQGLNYGYTF
CDR3 DNA: TGCAGTGCTGCCCGACAGGGCCTTAACTATGGCTACACCTTC
clone size: few
D gene: TRBD1
V gene: TRBV20-1
J gene: TRBJ1-2

CDR3 protein: CSVEDWTGVETQYF
CDR3 DNA: TGCAGCGTTGAGGACTGGACAGGGGTAGAGACCCAGTACTTC
clone size: -
D gene: TRBD1
V gene: TRBV29-1
J gene: TRBJ2-5

CDR3 protein: CASSARTGGWVDTQYF
CDR3 DNA: TGTGCCAGCAGCGCAAGGACCGGGGGGTGGGTTGATACGCAGTATTTT
clone size: -
D gene: TRBD2
V gene: TRBV7-2
J gene: TRBJ2-3

CDR3 protein: CASSSAGGPTFSGNTIYF
CDR3 DNA: TGTGCCAGCAGTTCCGCAGGGGGCCCTACGTTCTCTGGAAACACCATATATTTT
clone size: few
D gene: TRBD1
V gene: TRBV6-5
J gene: TRBJ1-3